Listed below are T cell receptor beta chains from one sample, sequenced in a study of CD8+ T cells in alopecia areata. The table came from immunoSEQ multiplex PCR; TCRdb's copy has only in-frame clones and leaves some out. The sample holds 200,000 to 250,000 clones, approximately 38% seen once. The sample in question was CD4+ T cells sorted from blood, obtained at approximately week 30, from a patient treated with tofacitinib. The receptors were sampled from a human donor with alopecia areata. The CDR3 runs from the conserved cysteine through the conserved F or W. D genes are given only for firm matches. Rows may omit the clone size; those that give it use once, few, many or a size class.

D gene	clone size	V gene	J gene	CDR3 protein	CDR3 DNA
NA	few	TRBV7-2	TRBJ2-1	CASSRAYEQFF	TGTGCCAGCAGCCGGGCGTATGAGCAGTTCTTC
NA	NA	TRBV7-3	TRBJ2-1	CASSLMGTQMDEQFF	TGTGCCAGCAGCTTAATGGGGACACAGATGGATGAGCAGTTCTTC
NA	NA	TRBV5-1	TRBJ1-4	CASSLAAGMSEKLFF	TGCGCCAGCAGCTTGGCCGCGGGAATGAGTGAAAAACTGTTTTTT
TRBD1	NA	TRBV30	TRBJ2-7	CAGDRGLDEQYF	TGTGCCGGGGACAGGGGGCTCGACGAGCAGTACTTC
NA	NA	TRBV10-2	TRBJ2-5	CASSVDRKETQYF	TGCGCCAGCAGTGTCGACAGAAAAGAGACCCAGTACTTC
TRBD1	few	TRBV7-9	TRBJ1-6	CASSFDRDSPLHF	TGTGCCAGCAGCTTCGACAGGGATTCACCCCTCCACTTT
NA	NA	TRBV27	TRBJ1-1	CASSLSWDPGHGAFF	TGTGCCAGCAGTTTATCGTGGGACCCCGGCCACGGGGCTTTCTTT
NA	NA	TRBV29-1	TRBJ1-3	CSVVQGQGNTIYF	TGCAGCGTTGTGCAGGGGCAAGGAAACACCATATATTTT
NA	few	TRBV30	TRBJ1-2	CAWSVEGAYGYTF	TGTGCCTGGAGTGTGGAAGGGGCCTATGGCTACACCTTC
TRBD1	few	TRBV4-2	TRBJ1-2	CASSQEEGAGYGYTF	TGTGCCAGCAGCCAAGAAGAGGGGGCTGGCTATGGCTACACCTTC
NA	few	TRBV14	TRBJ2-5	CASSQVIGETQYF	TGTGCCAGCAGCCAAGTAATCGGAGAGACCCAGTACTTC
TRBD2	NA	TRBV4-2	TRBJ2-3	CASSSPPGGGSTDTQYF	TGTGCCAGCAGCTCCCCTCCCGGCGGGGGATCCACAGATACGCAGTATTTT
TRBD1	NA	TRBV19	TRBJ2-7	CASSMDRGTGEQYF	TGTGCCAGTAGTATGGACAGGGGAACGGGCGAGCAGTACTTC
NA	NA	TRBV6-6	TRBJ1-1	CASSRDKGSEAFF	TGTGCCAGCAGCCGGGACAAGGGTAGTGAAGCTTTCTTT
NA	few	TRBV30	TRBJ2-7	CAWSREAGLYEQYF	TGTGCCTGGAGCCGAGAAGCGGGCTTGTACGAGCAGTACTTC
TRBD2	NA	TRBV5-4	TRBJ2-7	CASSRKIPGLADFDYEQYF	TGTGCCAGCAGCCGTAAAATCCCGGGACTAGCGGATTTCGACTACGAGCAGTACTTC
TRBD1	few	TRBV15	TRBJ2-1	CATRTGTGEAGNEQFF	TGTGCCACTAGGACCGGGACAGGGGAAGCTGGCAATGAGCAGTTCTTC
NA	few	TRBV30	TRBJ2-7	CAWSVIRPPRYEQYF	TGTGCCTGGAGTGTAATTCGGCCTCCAAGATACGAGCAGTACTTC
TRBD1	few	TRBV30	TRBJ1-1	CAWDREGPEAFF	TGTGCCTGGGACAGGGAAGGGCCTGAAGCTTTCTTT
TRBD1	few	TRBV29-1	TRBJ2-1	CSVRRTGVPYNEQFF	TGCAGCGTTCGAAGGACAGGGGTGCCCTACAATGAGCAGTTCTTC
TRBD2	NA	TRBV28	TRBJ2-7	CASSSGGNSYEQYF	TGTGCCAGCAGCTCCGGGGGGAACTCCTACGAGCAGTACTTC
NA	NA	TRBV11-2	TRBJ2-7	CASSLSGLSEQYF	TGTGCCAGCAGCCTCTCCGGCCTCTCCGAGCAGTACTTC
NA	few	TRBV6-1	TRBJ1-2	CASSEETLYGYTF	TGTGCCAGCAGTGAAGAAACTCTCTATGGCTACACCTTC
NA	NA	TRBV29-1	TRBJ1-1	CSVAGRSNTEAFF	TGCAGCGTTGCAGGGCGATCGAACACTGAAGCTTTCTTT
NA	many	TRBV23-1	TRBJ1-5	CASSHSNQPQHF	TGCGCCAGCAGTCACTCCAATCAGCCCCAGCATTTT
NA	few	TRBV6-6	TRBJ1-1	CASSQSLGTEAFF	TGTGCCAGCAGTCAGTCCTTGGGCACTGAAGCTTTCTTT
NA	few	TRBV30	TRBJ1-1	CAWSVTANTEAFF	TGTGCCTGGAGTGTCACAGCGAACACTGAAGCTTTCTTT
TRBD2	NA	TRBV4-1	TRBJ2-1	CASSHHLTSGGSYNEQFF	TGCGCCAGCAGCCACCACCTGACTAGCGGGGGGTCCTACAATGAGCAGTTCTTC
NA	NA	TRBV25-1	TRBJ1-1	CASSEGQIARAFF	TGTGCCAGCAGTGAAGGACAGATTGCTCGAGCTTTCTTT
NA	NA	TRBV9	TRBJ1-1	CASSVVDNTEAFF	TGTGCCAGCAGCGTAGTCGATAACACTGAAGCTTTCTTT
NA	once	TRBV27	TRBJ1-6	CASSLFAGYNSPLHF	TGTGCCAGCAGTTTATTCGCAGGGTATAATTCACCCCTCCACTTT
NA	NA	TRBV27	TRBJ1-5	CASSFVPNSNQPQHF	TGTGCCAGCAGTTTCGTCCCAAATAGCAATCAGCCCCAGCATTTT
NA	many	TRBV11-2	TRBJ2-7	CASSYAGTGYEQYF	TGTGCCAGCAGCTACGCCGGGACCGGTTACGAGCAGTACTTC
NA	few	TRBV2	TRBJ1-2	CASSDARRGYTF	TGTGCCAGCAGTGATGCACGGAGGGGCTACACCTTC
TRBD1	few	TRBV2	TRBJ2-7	CASSDPGQGSSYEQYF	TGTGCCAGCAGTGACCCGGGACAGGGGAGCTCCTACGAGCAGTACTTC
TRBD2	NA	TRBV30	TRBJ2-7	CAWGVAGGPSYEQYF	TGTGCCTGGGGAGTGGCGGGAGGGCCATCCTACGAGCAGTACTTC
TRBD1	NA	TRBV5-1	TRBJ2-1	CASSSTGASSYNEQFF	TGCGCCAGCAGCTCGACAGGGGCGAGCTCCTACAATGAGCAGTTCTTC
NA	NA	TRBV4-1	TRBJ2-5	CASSQGAGRYQETQYF	TGCGCCAGCAGCCAAGGGGCAGGACGGTACCAAGAGACCCAGTACTTC
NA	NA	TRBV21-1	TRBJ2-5	CASSTTTQETQYF	TGTGCCAGCAGCACGACGACCCAAGAGACCCAGTACTTC
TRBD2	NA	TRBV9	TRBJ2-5	CASSVTSGTIQETQYF	TGTGCCAGCAGCGTGACTAGCGGGACGATCCAAGAGACCCAGTACTTC
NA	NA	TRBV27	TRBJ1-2	CASSYGGPVGYTF	TGTGCCAGCAGTTACGGGGGCCCTGTTGGCTACACCTTC
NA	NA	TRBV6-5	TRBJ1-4	CASSLGMRTNEKLFF	TGTGCCAGCAGTTTGGGTATGAGAACTAATGAAAAACTGTTTTTT
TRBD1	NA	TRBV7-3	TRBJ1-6	CASSLKGQGNSPLHF	TGTGCCAGCAGCCTAAAGGGACAGGGGAATTCACCCCTCCACTTT
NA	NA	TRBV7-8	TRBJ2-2	CASRSTGGGGMTGELFF	TGTGCCAGCAGATCGACCGGGGGCGGAGGGATGACCGGGGAGCTGTTTTTT
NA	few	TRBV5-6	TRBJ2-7	CASSPRQGRRGYEQYF	TGTGCCAGCAGCCCGCGGCAGGGCCGAAGGGGCTACGAGCAGTACTTC